These 29 T cell receptor beta chains share one sample of origin, sequenced in a study of patients and donors after allogeneic stem cell transplantation. MiXCR was run by TCRdb on the RT-PCR reads, yielding one entry per CDR3 protein. Here the sample spans 100,000 to 120,000 distinct CDR3 sequences, 35% being singletons. Sequenced sample: blood, either unsorted or a sorted T cell fraction (not recorded which). The receptor set was obtained from a human donor who was either an allogeneic HSCT recipient or a stem cell or donor lymphocyte infusion donor (not recorded which). It is not recorded whose cells these are; they may come from a transplant donor.

This clonotype was seen more than once but under ten times. Possible read error: a much larger clone is one base away. This chain connects TRBV28 to TRBJ1-1; no clear D. Deletions cut 8 bases from V and 1 base from J, with 11 bases between. The germline V gene has CDR1 MDHEN and CDR2 SYDVKM. This CDR3 spans 13 amino acids. CDR3 in DNA: TGTGCCAGCGGCGAGGGCTGGAACACTGAAGCTTTCTTT. This codes for CASGEGWNTEAFF.

This clonotype was counted between two and nine times. V is TRBV11-2 and J is TRBJ1-1; D is undetermined. The CDR3 runs 14 residues. The V gene's germline CDR1 is SGHAT and CDR2 FQNNGV. Trimming removed 7 bases at V and 4 bases at J, with 16 bases between. DNA for the CDR3: TGTGCCAGCATGCCTAACAGTCGGAGCACTGAAGCTTTCTTT. Its translation: CASMPNSRSTEAFF. The whole variable domain, filled in from reference TRBV11-2 and TRBJ1-1, reads EAGVAQSPRYKIIEKRQSVAFWCNPISGHATLYWYQQILGQGPKLLIQFQNNGVVDDSQLPKDRFSAERLKGVDSTLKIQPAKLEDSAVYLCASMPNSRSTEAFFGQGTRLTVV.

This clonotype was picked up a small number of times. The CDR3 nucleotides are TGCGCCAGCAGCTTGGCTAGCGGGAGCACAGATACGCAGTATTTT. Amino acids: CASSLASGSTDTQYF. J is TRBJ2-3 and V is TRBV5-1; 8 bases line up with TRBD2. CDR1 is SGHRS, CDR2 YFSETQ, per germline. V was pared by 0 bases and J by 0 bases, with 0 bases of the junction left unmatched. This CDR3 region has 15 residues.

The table lists this clonotype with a count of one. The chain is built from TRBV27 and TRBJ2-1; 9 bases line up with TRBD2. The CDR3 covers 14 residues. Losses at the gene ends were 7 bases for V and 5 bases for J; bases not matched to a gene: 6. The germline V gene encodes CDR1 MNHEY and CDR2 SMNVEV (reference sequence). The chain's CDR3 is CASTPIAGDNEQFF. The CDR3 nucleotides read TGTGCCAGCACTCCTATAGCGGGAGACAATGAGCAGTTCTTC.

The gene calls are TRBV3-1 and TRBJ1-1; no firm D call. V dropped 1 base and J dropped 4 bases, with 10 bases sitting between them. The CDR3 extends over 14 amino acids. Germline assignment: CDR1 LGHDT and CDR2 YNNKEL (reference sequence). The CDR3 reads CASSQAGFVTEAFF. Written as DNA, the CDR3 is TGTGCCAGCAGCCAAGCGGGGTTTGTCACTGAAGCTTTCTTT.

This clonotype was seen a few times. This sequence joins TRBV28 and TRBJ1-5; no clear D. Per the germline V gene, CDR1 is MDHEN and CDR2 is SYDVKM. The germline V and J ends were trimmed by 4 bases and 8 bases, with 9 bases remaining between them. The CDR3 sequence is 12 residues long. CDR3 residues: CASSYNLKPQHF. The CDR3 nucleotides are TGTGCCAGCAGTTACAACTTGAAGCCCCAGCATTTT.

This clonotype has just a few counts. The chain carries TRBV6-5 and TRBJ1-1; no firm D call. Trimming stripped 2 bases from V and 5 bases from J, with 9 bases between. The germline V gene has CDR1 MNHEY and CDR2 SVGAGI. CDR3 size: 13 residues. CDR3 in amino acids: CASSYERRTEAFF. The CDR3 nucleotides are TGTGCCAGCAGTTACGAGAGACGAACTGAAGCTTTCTTT.

This clonotype was picked up a small number of times. This sequence joins TRBV20-1 and TRBJ1-6, with 7 positions matching TRBD1. J was trimmed by 0 bases and V by 6 bases; bases with no gene match: 8. Germline V lookup: CDR1 DFQATT, CDR2 SNEGSKA (reference sequence). The CDR3 sequence is 16 residues long. Here the CDR3 reads CSARGQSSSYNSPLHF. As DNA, the CDR3 is TGCAGTGCGAGGGGACAGTCTAGCTCCTATAATTCACCCCTCCACTTT.

This clonotype was seen more than once but under ten times. The gene calls are TRBV28 and TRBJ1-3; D remains ambiguous. The CDR3 extends over 11 amino acids. V lost 6 bases to trimming and J lost 5 bases, with 5 bases between them. CDR1 and CDR2 from the germline V gene are MDHEN and SYDVKM. DNA for the CDR3: TGTGCCAGCAGGTGGCGAAACACCATATATTTT. Amino acids: CASRWRNTIYF.

This clonotype turned up a few times. V is TRBV19 and J is TRBJ2-1; 7 bases line up with TRBD1. V lost 3 bases, J lost 6 bases, and 5 bases stayed unmatched. This CDR3 contains 14 residues. CDR1 is LNHDA and CDR2 is SQIVND in the germline V gene (reference sequence). Here the CDR3 reads CASSMHGTVNEQFF. The CDR3 bases are TGTGCCAGTAGTATGCACGGGACAGTCAATGAGCAGTTCTTC.

The chain uses TRBV5-1 and TRBJ2-1; TRBD2 matches at 7 bases. The CDR3 is 15 residues long. Per germline, CDR1 SGHRS and CDR2 YFSETQ. The V segment lost 0 bases and the J segment 8 bases; nucleotides outside the gene matches: 8. For the CDR3, the DNA is TGCGCCAGCAGCTTGGTAGCGGGCGGGGTCTATGAGCAGTTCTTC. It encodes CASSLVAGGVYEQFF.

The CDR3 loop is CASSLGTGANEQFF. The CDR3 DNA sequence: TGTGCCAGCAGCTTAGGGACAGGTGCCAATGAGCAGTTCTTC. The chain employs TRBV7-9 and TRBJ2-1; 7 nucleotides agree with TRBD1. CDR1 and CDR2 from the germline V gene are SEHNR and FQNEAQ (reference sequence). The CDR3 runs 14 residues. Unmatched junction bases numbered 3, after V lost 1 base and J lost 6 bases.

Only a few counts were recorded for this clonotype. The gene calls are TRBV7-2 and TRBJ1-1; 8 bases are a match to TRBD1. The CDR3 has 15 amino acids. Germline assignment: CDR1 SGHTA and CDR2 FQGNSA. Unmatched junction bases numbered 4, after V lost 4 bases and J lost 0 bases. DNA for the CDR3: TGTGCCAGCAGCTCTCAGGGGGCGGTGAACACTGAAGCTTTCTTT. Residues: CASSSQGAVNTEAFF.

This clonotype appeared a few times. The rearrangement links TRBV3-1 to TRBJ1-1, with D uncertain. This CDR3 has 13 residues. V was clipped by 4 bases and J by 0 bases, with 6 bases between them. The germline V gene has CDR1 LGHDT and CDR2 YNNKEL (reference sequence). The CDR3 bases are TGTGCCAGCAGCCCCCAATTGAACACTGAAGCTTTCTTT. Amino acids: CASSPQLNTEAFF.

This clonotype appeared a few times. The rearrangement uses TRBV20-1 and TRBJ2-7; D is uncertain. CDR3 length equals 10 residues. The V gene's germline CDR1 is DFQATT and CDR2 SNEGSKA (reference sequence). V was pared by 4 bases and J by 6 bases, with 7 bases between. The CDR3 sequence: CSAKRLEQYF. The CDR3, as DNA: TGCAGTGCTAAGAGGCTCGAGCAGTACTTC.

The chain recombines TRBV7-8 with TRBJ1-5, with 8 bases fitting TRBD1. Germline loops: CDR1 SGHVS, CDR2 FQNEAQ. J was trimmed by 5 bases and V by 8 bases; bases with no gene match: 11. The CDR3 is 15 residues long. The CDR3 here is CASSEARGLDQPQHF. CDR3 coding DNA: TGTGCCAGCTCCGAGGCCAGGGGGCTGGATCAGCCCCAGCATTTT.

This clonotype turned up a few times. This chain connects TRBV5-1 to TRBJ1-2, with a weak D call TRBD1 (5 bases). The germline CDR1 and CDR2 sequences are SGHRS and YFSETQ. Trimming cost V 3 bases and J 8 bases, with 14 bases left between them. The CDR3 sequence is 13 residues long. The CDR3 is CASSWGPRGGYTF. The CDR3 nucleotides read TGCGCCAGCAGCTGGGGCCCCCGCGGAGGCTACACCTTC.

The rearrangement uses TRBV25-1 and TRBJ2-5; either TRBD1 or TRBD2 may supply D (5 bases each). Germline CDR1 and CDR2: MGHDK and SYGVNS. The CDR3 has 11 residues. Trimming pared 10 bases from V and 5 bases from J, leaving 11 bases between. DNA for the CDR3: TGTGCCACCGAGGGGCGGGAGACCCAGTACTTC. Its protein is CATEGRETQYF. The full variable domain, its missing parts supplied by reference TRBV25-1 and TRBJ2-5, is EADIYQTPRYLVIGTGKKITLECSQTMGHDKMYWYQQDPGMELHLIHYSYGVNSTEKGDLSSESTVSRIRTEHFPLTLESARPSHTSQYLCATEGRETQYFGPGTRLLVL.

This clonotype was detected ten times or more. The chain links TRBV5-6 to TRBJ1-3; D gene uncertain. CDR1 and CDR2 (germline): SGHDT, YYEEEE. V lost 4 bases, J lost 0 bases, and 11 bases lay in between. This CDR3 is built from 15 residues. CDR3 nucleotide sequence: TGTGCCAGCAGCCTTGACGGATACTCTGGAAACACCATATATTTT. Translating gives CASSLDGYSGNTIYF.

J is TRBJ1-6 and V is TRBV20-1; D is uncertain. The CDR3 runs 13 residues. V lost 2 bases and J 10 bases, leaving 12 bases between the germline ends. The germline CDR1 and CDR2 sequences are DFQATT and SNEGSKA (reference sequence). This CDR3 is CSARFGFQSPLHF. CDR3 nucleotide sequence: TGCAGTGCTAGATTTGGGTTTCAGTCACCCCTCCACTTT.

The gene calls are TRBV6-5 and TRBJ1-1; 12 nucleotides align to TRBD1. This CDR3 is 18 amino acids long. Trimming at V came to 0 bases and at J to 0 bases, leaving 5 bases not matched to a gene. The germline V gene encodes CDR1 MNHEY and CDR2 SVGAGI. The CDR3 here is CASSYSRDRGLMNTEAFF. Here the CDR3 DNA reads TGTGCCAGCAGTTACTCCCGGGACAGGGGGCTCATGAACACTGAAGCTTTCTTT.

The chain employs TRBV2 and TRBJ2-3; D not certain. The CDR3 covers 14 residues. V gave up 6 bases and J gave up 0 bases, with 10 bases separating them. Looked up from germline, CDR1 is SNHLY and CDR2 is FYNNEI. The CDR3 sequence is CASRLEGSTDTQYF. CDR3 DNA sequence: TGTGCCAGCAGACTGGAAGGGAGCACAGATACGCAGTATTTT.

The V call is TRBV28, the J call TRBJ1-3; D possibly corresponds to TRBD1 (5 bases). CDR1 MDHEN and CDR2 SYDVKM come from the germline V gene. V was pared by 6 bases and J by 8 bases, with 23 bases between. The CDR3 totals 16 residues. CDR3 sequence (DNA): TGTGCCAGCAGAACGACGGCAGGGATCGGTCGGGACACCATATATTTT. This codes for CASRTTAGIGRDTIYF.

This clonotype was seen repeatedly, ten times or more. The chain joins TRBV21-1 to TRBJ1-5. TRBV21-1 is a pseudogene segment. The CDR3 covers 14 residues. CDR3 residues: CASSKIAYNQPQHF. Written as DNA, the CDR3 is TGTGCCAGCAGTAAAATAGCCTACAATCAGCCCCAGCATTTT.

The V call is TRBV7-9, the J call TRBJ1-1; the D is unclear. The germline V gene encodes CDR1 SEHNR and CDR2 FQNEAQ (reference sequence). This CDR3 contains 14 residues. Deletions cut 5 bases from V and 4 bases from J, with 14 bases between. CDR3 region: CASSPPAPTTEAFF. CDR3 nucleotide sequence: TGTGCCAGCAGCCCACCCGCCCCCACCACTGAAGCTTTCTTT. The full variable domain, its missing parts supplied by reference TRBV7-9 and TRBJ1-1, is DTGVSQNPRHKITKRGQNVTFRCDPISEHNRLYWYRQTLGQGPEFLTYFQNEAQLEKSRLLSDRFSAERPKGSFSTLEIQRTEQGDSAMYLCASSPPAPTTEAFFGQGTRLTVV.

A few counts support this clonotype. This sequence joins TRBV6-2 or TRBV6-3 and TRBJ2-7, with TRBD2 as a possible D gene (5 bases). V was trimmed by 4 bases and J by 2 bases, leaving 15 bases between them. The CDR3 has 15 amino acids. The germline V gene has CDR1 MNHEY and CDR2 SVGEGT. For the CDR3, the DNA is TGTGCCAGCAGTTCGTGGCAGCGGAGCACCTACGAGCAGTACTTC. Encoded protein: CASSSWQRSTYEQYF.

The V gene is TRBV6-5, the J gene TRBJ2-2; 10 bases fit TRBD2. This CDR3 comprises 15 residues. From germline, CDR1 is MNHEY and CDR2 SVGAGI. Trimming cost V 4 bases and J 4 bases; bases outside gene matches: 3. The CDR3 sequence is CASSSSGSGTGELFF. DNA of the CDR3: TGTGCCAGCAGTTCTAGCGGGAGCGGCACCGGGGAGCTGTTTTTT.

This rearrangement joins TRBV18 to TRBJ1-1; 7 bases are a match to TRBD1. CDR3 size: 13 residues. The V gene's germline CDR1 is KGHSH and CDR2 LQKENI. Trimming removed 4 bases from V and 7 bases from J; junction bases left unmatched: 6. CDR3 coding DNA: TGTGCCAGCTCACTCGAACAGGGGATTGAAGCTTTCTTT. This encodes CASSLEQGIEAFF.

Only one count was recorded for this clonotype. The chain uses TRBV15 and TRBJ2-7; 11 bases match TRBD2. CDR1 and CDR2 from the germline V gene are LNHNV and YYDKDF (reference sequence). Trimming cost V 1 base and J 3 bases; bases outside gene matches: 2. This CDR3 is 15 amino acids long. CDR3 sequence: CATSRGTSGRYEQYF. The DNA for the CDR3 is TGTGCCACCAGCAGAGGGACTAGCGGGCGCTACGAGCAGTACTTC.